This T cell receptor beta chain derives from a study of regulatory T cells in long-lasting Graves disease. Study-level results: The study found lower TCR diversity in persistent Graves' patients than in newly diagnosed ones. Favored usage of TRBV28, TRBJ1-2 and TRBJ2-5 was recorded in persistent disease. Whereas new patients shared some 990 public clonotypes, persistent patients shared more, at 2,500 to 3,500.

This clonotype was counted at least ten times. Its specificity is not known. V was pared by 0 bases and J by 7 bases, with 6 bases of the junction left unmatched. This CDR3 has 15 residues. The V gene's germline CDR1 is MNHEY and CDR2 SVGAGI. Time point specified: persistent/refractory GD, antithyroid drugs over 5 years with positive TRAb. RNA extracted from PBMCs served as the sequencing template. For TCR beta, libraries came from iRepertoire HTBI primers and Arm-PCR of CDR3 regions. TCRdb independently ran MiXCR on the multiplex PCR reads; one entry per CDR3 protein. The table shows hundreds of thousands of distinct CDR3 sequences, with around 20% occurring only once.

The clonotype comes from a female donor with Graves disease. Here the sequenced sample was peripheral blood mononuclear cells (PBMCs), taken when the disease was refractory, from a patient treated with antithyroid drugs. The V call is TRBV6-5, the J call TRBJ1-5; 7 nucleotides agree with TRBD1. CDR3 DNA sequence: TGTGCCAGCAGTTACTCGGACAGGCCGTACCAGCCCCAGCATTTT. Translated: CASSYSDRPYQPQHF.